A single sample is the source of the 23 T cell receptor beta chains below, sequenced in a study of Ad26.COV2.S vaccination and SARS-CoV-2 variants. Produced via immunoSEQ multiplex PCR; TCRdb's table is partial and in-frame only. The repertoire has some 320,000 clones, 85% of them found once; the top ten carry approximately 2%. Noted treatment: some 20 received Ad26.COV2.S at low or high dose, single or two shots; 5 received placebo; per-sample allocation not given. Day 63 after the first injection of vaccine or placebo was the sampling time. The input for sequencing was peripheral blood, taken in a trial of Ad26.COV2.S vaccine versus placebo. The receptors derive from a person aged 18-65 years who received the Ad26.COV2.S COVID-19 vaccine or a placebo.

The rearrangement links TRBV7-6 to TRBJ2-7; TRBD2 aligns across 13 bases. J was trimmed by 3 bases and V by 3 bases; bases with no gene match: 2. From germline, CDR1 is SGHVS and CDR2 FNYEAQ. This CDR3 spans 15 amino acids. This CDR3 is CASSFGLAGVYEQYF. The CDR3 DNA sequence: TGTGCCAGCAGCTTTGGACTAGCGGGGGTCTACGAGCAGTACTTC.

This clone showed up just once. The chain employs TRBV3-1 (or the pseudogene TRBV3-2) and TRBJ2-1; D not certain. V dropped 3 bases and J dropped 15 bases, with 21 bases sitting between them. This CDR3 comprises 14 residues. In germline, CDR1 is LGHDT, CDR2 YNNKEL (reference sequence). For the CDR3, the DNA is TGTGCCAGCAGCCAGTACAATTCCCCTGGGTGGTTGTTCTTC. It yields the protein CASSQYNSPGWLFF.

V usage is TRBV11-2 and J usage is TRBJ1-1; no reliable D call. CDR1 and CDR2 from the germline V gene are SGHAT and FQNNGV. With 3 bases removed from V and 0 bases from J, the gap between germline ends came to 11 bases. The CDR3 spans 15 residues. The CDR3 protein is CASSFIRHLNTEAFF. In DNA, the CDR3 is TGTGCCAGCAGCTTCATCCGGCATCTGAACACTGAAGCTTTCTTT.

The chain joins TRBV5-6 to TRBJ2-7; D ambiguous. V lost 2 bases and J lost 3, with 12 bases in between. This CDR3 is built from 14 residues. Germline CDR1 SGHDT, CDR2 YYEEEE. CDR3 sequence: CASSLSGNHYEQYF. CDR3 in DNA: TGTGCCAGCAGCTTAAGTGGGAACCACTACGAGCAGTACTTC.

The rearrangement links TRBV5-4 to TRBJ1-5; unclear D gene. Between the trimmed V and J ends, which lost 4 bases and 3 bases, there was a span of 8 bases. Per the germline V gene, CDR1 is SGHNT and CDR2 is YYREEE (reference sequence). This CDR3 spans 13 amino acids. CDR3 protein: CASSQDPNQPQHF. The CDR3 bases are TGTGCCAGCAGCCAGGACCCCAATCAGCCCCAGCATTTT.

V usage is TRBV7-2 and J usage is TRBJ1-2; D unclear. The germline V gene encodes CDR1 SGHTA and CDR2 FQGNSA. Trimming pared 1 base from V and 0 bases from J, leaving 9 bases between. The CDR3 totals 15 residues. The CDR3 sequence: CASSLGASANYGYTF. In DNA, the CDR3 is TGTGCCAGCAGCTTAGGGGCAAGCGCTAACTATGGCTACACCTTC.

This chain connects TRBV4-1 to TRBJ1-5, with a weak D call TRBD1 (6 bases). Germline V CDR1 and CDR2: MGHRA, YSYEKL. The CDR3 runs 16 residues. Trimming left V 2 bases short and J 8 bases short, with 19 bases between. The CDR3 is CASSQWIGGAEEPQHF. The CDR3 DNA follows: TGCGCCAGCAGCCAATGGATCGGGGGGGCGGAGGAGCCCCAGCATTTT.

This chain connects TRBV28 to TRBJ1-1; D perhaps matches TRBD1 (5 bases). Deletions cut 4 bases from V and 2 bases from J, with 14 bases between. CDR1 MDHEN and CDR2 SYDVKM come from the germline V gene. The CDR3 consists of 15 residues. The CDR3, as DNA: TGTGCCAGCAGTTCACAGTCGACAGTTAACACTGAAGCTTTCTTT. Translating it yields CASSSQSTVNTEAFF.

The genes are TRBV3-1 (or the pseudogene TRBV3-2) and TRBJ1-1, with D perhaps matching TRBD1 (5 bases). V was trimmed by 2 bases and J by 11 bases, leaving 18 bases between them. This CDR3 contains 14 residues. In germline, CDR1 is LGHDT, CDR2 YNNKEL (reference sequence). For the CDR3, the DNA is TGTGCCAGCAGCCAAAACCTTGGGGGGTTGGCGGCTTTCTTT. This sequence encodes CASSQNLGGLAAFF.

CDR3 DNA sequence: TGCGCCAGCAGCTTGGATCCGGGGGCGGGAAACACTGAAGCTTTCTTT. This encodes CASSLDPGAGNTEAFF. The gene calls are TRBV5-1 and TRBJ1-1; D might be TRBD1 (6 bases). The V and J ends lost 0 bases and 2 bases respectively, with 14 bases between them. CDR1 is SGHRS, CDR2 YFSETQ, per germline. The CDR3 covers 16 residues. The full variable domain, completed using reference TRBV5-1 and TRBJ1-1, is KAGVTQTPRYLIKTRGQQVTLSCSPISGHRSVSWYQQTPGQGLQFLFEYFSETQRNKGNFPGRFSGRQFSNSRSEMNVSTLELGDSALYLCASSLDPGAGNTEAFFGQGTRLTVV.

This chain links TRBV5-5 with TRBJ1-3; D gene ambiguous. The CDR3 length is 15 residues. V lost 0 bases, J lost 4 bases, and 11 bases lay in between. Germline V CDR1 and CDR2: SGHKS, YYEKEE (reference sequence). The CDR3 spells CASSLDPGVGNTIYF. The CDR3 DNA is TGTGCCAGCAGCTTGGACCCCGGGGTCGGAAACACCATATATTTT. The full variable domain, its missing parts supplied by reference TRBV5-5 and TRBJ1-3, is DAGVTQSPTHLIKTRGQQVTLRCSPISGHKSVSWYQQVLGQGPQFIFQYYEKEERGRGNFPDRFSARQFPNYSSELNVNALLLGDSALYLCASSLDPGVGNTIYFGEGSWLTVV.

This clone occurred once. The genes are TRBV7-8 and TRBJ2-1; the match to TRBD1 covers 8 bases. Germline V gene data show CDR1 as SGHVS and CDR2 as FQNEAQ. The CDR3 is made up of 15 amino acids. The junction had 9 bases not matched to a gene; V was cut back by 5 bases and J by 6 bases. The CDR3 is CASSLGQGVVNEQFF. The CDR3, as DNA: TGTGCCAGCAGCCTCGGACAGGGTGTGGTCAATGAGCAGTTCTTC. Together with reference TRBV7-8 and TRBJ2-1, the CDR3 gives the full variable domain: GAGVSQSPRYKVAKRGQDVALRCDPISGHVSLFWYQQALGQGPEFLTYFQNEAQLDKSGLPSDRFFAERPEGSVSTLKIQRTQQEDSAVYLCASSLGQGVVNEQFFGPGTRLTVL.

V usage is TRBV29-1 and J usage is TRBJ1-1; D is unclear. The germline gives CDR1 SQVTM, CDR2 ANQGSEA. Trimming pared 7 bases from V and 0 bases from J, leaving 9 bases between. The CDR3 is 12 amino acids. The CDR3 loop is CSAGHMNTEAFF. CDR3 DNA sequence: TGCAGCGCCGGGCACATGAACACTGAAGCTTTCTTT.

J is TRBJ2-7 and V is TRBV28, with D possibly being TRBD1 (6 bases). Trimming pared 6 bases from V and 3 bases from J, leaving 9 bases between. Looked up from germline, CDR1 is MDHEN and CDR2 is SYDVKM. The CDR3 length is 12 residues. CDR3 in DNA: TGTGCCAGCAGGGTACAGGGCTACGAGCAGTACTTC. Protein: CASRVQGYEQYF.

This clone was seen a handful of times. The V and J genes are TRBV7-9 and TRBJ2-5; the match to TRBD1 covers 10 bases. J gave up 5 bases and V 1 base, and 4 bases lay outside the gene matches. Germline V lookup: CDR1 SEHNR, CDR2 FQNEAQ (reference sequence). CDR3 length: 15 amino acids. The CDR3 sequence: CASSLGTGGFETQYF. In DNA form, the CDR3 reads TGTGCCAGCAGCTTAGGGACAGGGGGATTTGAGACCCAGTACTTC.

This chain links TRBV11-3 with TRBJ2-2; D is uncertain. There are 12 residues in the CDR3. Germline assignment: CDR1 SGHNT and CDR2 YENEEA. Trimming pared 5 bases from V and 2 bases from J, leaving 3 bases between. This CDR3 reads CASSRNTGELFF. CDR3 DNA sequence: TGTGCCAGCAGCCGTAACACCGGGGAGCTGTTTTTT.

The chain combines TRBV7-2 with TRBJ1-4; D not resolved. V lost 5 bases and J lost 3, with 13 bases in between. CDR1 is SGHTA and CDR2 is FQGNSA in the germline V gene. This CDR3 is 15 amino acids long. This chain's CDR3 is CASSRVSMANEKLFF. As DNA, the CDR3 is TGTGCCAGCAGCAGAGTGTCAATGGCTAATGAAAAACTGTTTTTT. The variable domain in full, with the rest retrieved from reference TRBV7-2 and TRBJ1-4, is GAGVSQSPSNKVTEKGKDVELRCDPISGHTALYWYRQSLGQGLEFLIYFQGNSAPDKSGLPSDRFSAERTGGSVSTLTIQRTQQEDSAVYLCASSRVSMANEKLFFGSGTQLSVL.

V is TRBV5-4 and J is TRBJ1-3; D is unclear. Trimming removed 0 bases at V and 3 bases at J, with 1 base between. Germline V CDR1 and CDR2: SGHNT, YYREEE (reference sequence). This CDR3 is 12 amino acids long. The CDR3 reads CASSLGGNTIYF. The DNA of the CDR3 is TGTGCCAGCAGCTTGGGTGGAAACACCATATATTTT.

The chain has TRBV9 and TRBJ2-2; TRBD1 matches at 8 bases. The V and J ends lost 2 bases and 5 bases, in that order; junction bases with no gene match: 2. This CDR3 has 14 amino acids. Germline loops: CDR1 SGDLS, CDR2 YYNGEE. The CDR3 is CASSVRTGTGELFF. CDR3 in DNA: TGTGCCAGCAGCGTCCGGACAGGGACCGGGGAGCTGTTTTTT.

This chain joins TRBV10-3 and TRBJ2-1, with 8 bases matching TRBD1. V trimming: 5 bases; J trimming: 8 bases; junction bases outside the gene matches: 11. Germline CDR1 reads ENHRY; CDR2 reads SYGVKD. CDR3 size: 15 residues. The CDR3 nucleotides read TGTGCCATCAGTACAACGAAACAGGGGGTCGATGAGCAGTTCTTC. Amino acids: CAISTTKQGVDEQFF.

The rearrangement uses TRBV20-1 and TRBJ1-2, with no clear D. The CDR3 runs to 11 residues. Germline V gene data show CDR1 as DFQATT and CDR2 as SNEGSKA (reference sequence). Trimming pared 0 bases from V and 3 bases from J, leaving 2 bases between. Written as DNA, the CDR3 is TGCAGTGCTAGAGATCACTATGGCTACACCTTC. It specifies CSARDHYGYTF.

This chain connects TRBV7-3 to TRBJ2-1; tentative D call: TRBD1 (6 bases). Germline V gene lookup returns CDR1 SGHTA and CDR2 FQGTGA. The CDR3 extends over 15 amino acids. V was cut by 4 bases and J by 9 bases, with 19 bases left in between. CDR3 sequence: CASSSPNQGRGEQFF. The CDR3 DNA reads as TGTGCCAGCAGCTCACCAAACCAGGGGCGAGGTGAGCAGTTCTTC.

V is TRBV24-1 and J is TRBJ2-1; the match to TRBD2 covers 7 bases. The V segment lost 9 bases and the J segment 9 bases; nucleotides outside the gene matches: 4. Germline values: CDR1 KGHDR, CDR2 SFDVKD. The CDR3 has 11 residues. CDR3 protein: CATRGEGEQFF. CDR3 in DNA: TGTGCCACCCGGGGGGAGGGTGAGCAGTTCTTC.